The 12 T cell receptor beta chains listed next were all sequenced from one sample in a study of shared clonotypes between healthy human individuals (dated by TCRdb to the early 2020s). For the CD8 naive samples, CD45RO-negative cells were positively selected for CCR7, yielding a CD45RA+CCR7+ population from which TemRA cells were excluded. Preparation of the library involved the immunoSEQ multiplex PCR assay. TCRdb's version of the immuneACCESS table is confined to in-frame rearrangements and falls short of the full clone set. An unresolved V gene accounts for under half of the shortfall where checked; the remainder is of unknown origin. This sample holds about 2.2 million clones; approximately 92% were observed only once. The biggest ten clones account for 1.5% to 2% of the sample. Sequenced: naive CD8+ T cells from PBMCs. In light of the paper, this sample's cell subset or site label describes: CD45RA+CCR7+. All receptors come from a man aged 18 to 29 in good health. Some clones in this sample may be carry-over from other donors' samples.

The chain recombines TRBV4-1 with TRBJ2-1, with D hard to call. Trimming removed 2 bases at V and 5 bases at J, with 7 bases between. Germline V lookup: CDR1 MGHRA, CDR2 YSYEKL. The CDR3 length is 13 residues. The CDR3 sequence: CASSQTPHNEQFF. The CDR3 DNA reads as TGCGCCAGCAGCCAAACCCCCCACAATGAGCAGTTCTTC.

The V gene is TRBV6-6, the J gene TRBJ2-3, with D unresolved. The CDR3 length is 13 residues. V was trimmed by 6 bases and J by 5 bases, leaving 12 bases between them. From germline, CDR1 is MNHNY and CDR2 SVGAGI (reference sequence). Written as DNA, the CDR3 is TGTGCCAGCAGCTCCGCCCAGTTAGATACGCAGTATTTT. Translated, it gives CASSSAQLDTQYF.

The J gene is TRBJ2-7, the V gene TRBV27, with TRBD1 matching over 7 bases. With 5 bases clipped from V and 0 bases from J, the junction kept 10 bases outside the gene matches. The CDR3 totals 16 residues. Germline V gene lookup returns CDR1 MNHEY and CDR2 SMNVEV (reference sequence). DNA of the CDR3: TGTGCCAGCAGTCAATTACAGGGGTCACTCTCCTACGAGCAGTACTTC. Translating gives CASSQLQGSLSYEQYF.

The V gene is TRBV29-1, the J gene TRBJ2-1, with D maybe TRBD2 (7 bases). This CDR3 has 14 amino acids. Trimming stripped 7 bases from V and 6 bases from J, with 19 bases between. Germline CDR1 SQVTM, CDR2 ANQGSEA. The chain's CDR3 is CSAPVGGRFNEQFF. The DNA of the CDR3 is TGCAGCGCCCCTGTGGGGGGGCGCTTCAATGAGCAGTTCTTC.

Of note for this clone: At the DNA level, this CDR3 is encoded by other sequences in the same sample as well. The V gene is TRBV27, the J gene TRBJ1-2; D is unresolved. Between the trimmed V and J ends, which lost 0 bases and 0 bases, there was a span of 8 bases. The germline gives CDR1 MNHEY, CDR2 SMNVEV (reference sequence). The CDR3 consists of 15 residues. Here the CDR3 reads CASSLSIGANYGYTF. CDR3 DNA sequence: TGTGCCAGCAGTTTATCGATCGGGGCTAACTATGGCTACACCTTC.

The chain carries TRBV11-2 and TRBJ2-5; 11 positions agree with TRBD2. The germline V gene encodes CDR1 SGHAT and CDR2 FQNNGV. The CDR3 is 15 residues long. After removal of 5 bases from V and 2 bases from J, the junction contained 4 bases not matched to a gene. In DNA, the CDR3 is TGTGCCAGCAGCCCGGGACTAGCGGTACAAGAGACCCAGTACTTC. This translates into CASSPGLAVQETQYF.

The chain recombines TRBV4-1 with TRBJ1-1; D is undetermined. Per germline, CDR1 MGHRA and CDR2 YSYEKL. Trimming removed 2 bases at V and 0 bases at J, with 10 bases between. This CDR3 is built from 15 residues. The CDR3 spells CASSQHGGVNTEAFF. The CDR3 region has the DNA TGCGCCAGCAGCCAACATGGAGGTGTGAACACTGAAGCTTTCTTT.

This clone appeared a single time. V is TRBV7-8 and J is TRBJ1-4; 10 bases match TRBD1. Per the germline V gene, CDR1 is SGHVS and CDR2 is FQNEAQ. CDR3 length: 15 amino acids. Unmatched junction bases numbered 7, after V lost 4 bases and J lost 8 bases. The CDR3 spells CASSWGTGVSEKLFF. CDR3 DNA sequence: TGTGCCAGCAGCTGGGGGACAGGGGTTAGCGAAAAACTGTTTTTT.

This clone has only one observation. This rearrangement joins TRBV27 to TRBJ2-1; D is possibly TRBD2 (6 bases). Germline-derived CDR1 and CDR2 are MNHEY and SMNVEV (reference sequence). Trimming pared 8 bases from V and 0 bases from J, leaving 23 bases between. This CDR3 region has 18 residues. CDR3 in amino acids: CASLPRGLRSHSYNEQFF. Here the CDR3 DNA reads TGTGCCAGCCTACCGAGGGGACTCAGATCCCACTCCTACAATGAGCAGTTCTTC.

This sequence joins TRBV2 and TRBJ2-1; 7 nucleotides line up with TRBD1. Germline trimming cut 7 bases from V and 4 bases from J; bases unmatched to any gene: 19. CDR3 length: 18 residues. CDR1 and CDR2 from the germline V gene are SNHLY and FYNNEI. CDR3 bases: TGTGCCAGCAATGTCGGGACAGTGAGTATTCCGAGTTACAATGAGCAGTTCTTC. It translates to CASNVGTVSIPSYNEQFF.

The chain uses TRBV27 and TRBJ2-3; D is unresolved. The CDR3 is made up of 15 amino acids. V shed 0 bases and J shed 1 base, with 8 bases lying between them. Germline loops: CDR1 MNHEY, CDR2 SMNVEV (reference sequence). As DNA, the CDR3 is TGTGCCAGCAGTTTATCCCCTTACGGCACAGATACGCAGTATTTT. Translating gives CASSLSPYGTDTQYF.

The chain has TRBV10-1 and TRBJ2-3; D is unclear. The CDR3 is made up of 14 amino acids. Between the trimmed V and J ends, which lost 6 bases and 0 bases, there was a span of 10 bases. The germline CDR1 and CDR2 sequences are WNHNN and SYGVQD (reference sequence). CDR3 sequence: CASSNWKSTDTQYF. Here the CDR3 DNA reads TGCGCCAGCAGCAATTGGAAGAGCACAGATACGCAGTATTTT.